This is a list of T cell receptor beta chains from one sample in a study of cytotoxic CD8 clonotypes in ibrutinib-treated CLL. Assay: immunoSEQ multiplex PCR; the TCRdb copy retains only in-frame clones and omits some. The table includes 130,000 or so clones, about 72% detected once. The source was PBMCs, collected after 12 months of ibrutinib treatment. These receptors originate from a human donor with chronic lymphocytic leukemia. Each CDR3 is given with its conserved first and last residue. D genes are given only for firm matches. Size tells how often a clone was seen (once, few, many) or the class of an expanded clone, and some rows leave it out.

len | abundance | j_gene | v_gene | d_gene | CDR3nt | CDR3aa
15 | NA | TRBJ2-3 | TRBV7-2 | NA | TGTGCCAGCAGCTTGATACTAGGCTCCGCAGATACGCAGTATTTT | CASSLILGSADTQYF
13 | NA | TRBJ2-5 | TRBV28 | NA | TGTGCCAGCAATTGGGACTTTGCCGAGACCCAGTACTTC | CASNWDFAETQYF
19 | NA | TRBJ1-5 | TRBV10-3 | TRBD1 | TGTGCCTCTGCAAGGACAGGGGGCCGGACCTTATATAGCAATCAGCCCCAGCATTTT | CASARTGGRTLYSNQPQHF
16 | NA | TRBJ2-3 | TRBV27 | NA | TGTGCCAGCAGGGACTCCAAACTAGTTCAAACAGATACGCAGTATTTT | CASRDSKLVQTDTQYF
13 | NA | TRBJ1-1 | TRBV6-6 | TRBD1 | TGTGCCAGCAGTTACTCGACAGGGGGCCAGGCTTTCTTT | CASSYSTGGQAFF
18 | NA | TRBJ2-2 | TRBV7-6 | TRBD2 | TGTGCCAGCAGCTTAGCGCGATCGGCGGGGGTCAACACCGGGGAGCTGTTTTTT | CASSLARSAGVNTGELFF
12 | NA | TRBJ2-5 | TRBV7-9 | NA | TGTGCCAGCAGCTCCCTAGGGGAGACCCAGTACTTC | CASSSLGETQYF
15 | few | TRBJ2-6 | TRBV2 | NA | TGTGCCAGCAACGGTAGGACTTCTGGGGCCAACGTCCTGACTTTC | CASNGRTSGANVLTF
15 | few | TRBJ1-2 | TRBV9 | NA | TGTGCCAGCAGCCCAGTGGGAGGGAGTAACTATGGCTACACCTTC | CASSPVGGSNYGYTF
19 | NA | TRBJ1-5 | TRBV12-2 | NA | TGTGCAAGTCGCTTAGCGCAATCTCTTTGGAGGGGTAACAATCAGCCCCAGCATTTT | CASRLAQSLWRGNNQPQHF
16 | NA | TRBJ1-2 | TRBV28 | NA | TGTGCCAGCAGTTTATTTCTCTACAGGAGTAACTATGGCTACACCTTC | CASSLFLYRSNYGYTF
14 | NA | TRBJ2-2 | TRBV11-3 | TRBD1 | TGTGCCAGCATCACAGGGGGGAACACCGGGGAGCTGTTTTTT | CASITGGNTGELFF
19 | NA | TRBJ2-5 | TRBV5-8 | TRBD2 | TGTGCCAGCAGCTTGTCCCGGGGGACTAGCGGACTTTGGCAAGAGACCCAGTACTTC | CASSLSRGTSGLWQETQYF
13 | once | TRBJ2-3 | TRBV7-9 | TRBD1 | TGTGCCAGCAGCCCCGGGACAGTCGATACGCAGTATTTT | CASSPGTVDTQYF
13 | NA | TRBJ1-5 | TRBV27 | NA | TGTGCCAGCAGCCCTATAGGCAATCAGCCCCAGCATTTT | CASSPIGNQPQHF
13 | NA | TRBJ1-1 | TRBV6-5 | NA | TGTGCCATCATGGGGGAAGAGAACACTGAAGCTTTCTTT | CAIMGEENTEAFF
14 | few | TRBJ2-1 | TRBV5-6 | NA | TGTGCCAGCAGCTTGGGTGGGATGAAGAATGAGCAGTTCTTC | CASSLGGMKNEQFF
15 | NA | TRBJ1-5 | TRBV7-2 | TRBD1 | TGTGCCAGCAGCAAGGGGACAGGGATGAATCAGCCCCAGCATTTT | CASSKGTGMNQPQHF
11 | few | TRBJ1-1 | TRBV6-5 | TRBD1 | TGTGCCAGCAGTTACCAGGGGGGAGCTTTCTTT | CASSYQGGAFF
14 | NA | TRBJ1-5 | TRBV19 | NA | TGTGCCAGTAGTATAGAGGGGAGCAATCAGCCCCAGCATTTT | CASSIEGSNQPQHF
16 | NA | TRBJ1-1 | TRBV23-1 | NA | TGCGCCAGCAGTCAATCGGGGGGCCAGGAGGACACTGAAGCTTTCTTT | CASSQSGGQEDTEAFF
16 | NA | TRBJ2-5 | TRBV7-6 | TRBD2 | TGTGCCAGCAGCCTTCGGACTAGCAGAACCCAAGAGACCCAGTACTTC | CASSLRTSRTQETQYF
11 | NA | TRBJ1-2 | TRBV18 | NA | TGTGCCAGCTCACCAGACTATGGCTACACCTTC | CASSPDYGYTF
13 | NA | TRBJ1-2 | TRBV6-5 | NA | TGTGCCAGCAGTGTCGACGGGCCGCTTGGCTACACCTTC | CASSVDGPLGYTF
18 | NA | TRBJ2-6 | TRBV4-1 | TRBD1 | TGCGCCAGCAGCCAAAATAGGGACAGGAGCTCTGGGGCCAACGTCCTGACTTTC | CASSQNRDRSSGANVLTF
17 | few | TRBJ2-3 | TRBV4-3 | NA | TGCGCCAGCAGCCCCGGGGGATTCCCCTTAAGCACAGATACGCAGTATTTT | CASSPGGFPLSTDTQYF
15 | NA | TRBJ1-2 | TRBV25-1 | NA | TGTGCCAGCAGAAGTAACGTAGGGACAAACTATGGCTACACCTTC | CASRSNVGTNYGYTF
15 | NA | TRBJ2-1 | TRBV11-3 | NA | TGTGCCAGCAGCTTAGATGGGGTAGCAGGGAATGAGCAGTTCTTC | CASSLDGVAGNEQFF
16 | NA | TRBJ2-1 | TRBV18 | TRBD2 | TGTGCCAGCTCCCATGGGCTAGCGGGAGGGAACAATGAGCAGTTCTTC | CASSHGLAGGNNEQFF
15 | once | TRBJ2-5 | TRBV10-3 | TRBD2 | TGTGCCATCAGAAGGACTAGCATGATGGAAGAGACCCAGTACTTC | CAIRRTSMMEETQYF
12 | NA | TRBJ2-3 | TRBV11-2 | NA | TGTGCCAGCAGCTCCTCAACAGATACGCAGTATTTT | CASSSSTDTQYF
15 | NA | TRBJ1-1 | TRBV19 | NA | TGTGCCAGTAGTATTTGGGACTGGGGAGACACTGAAGCTTTCTTT | CASSIWDWGDTEAFF
14 | NA | TRBJ2-1 | TRBV6-5 | NA | TGTACCAGCAGTTACGATCCCCTCAGCAATGAGCAGTTCTTC | CTSSYDPLSNEQFF
15 | once | TRBJ1-3 | TRBV18 | NA | TGTGCCAGCTCACCACAGGAGAGCTCTGGAAACACCATATATTTT | CASSPQESSGNTIYF
16 | NA | TRBJ2-7 | TRBV11-3 | TRBD2 | TGTGCCAGCAGCTTAGAGGTACTAGCGGTTTTTTACGAGCAGTACTTC | CASSLEVLAVFYEQYF